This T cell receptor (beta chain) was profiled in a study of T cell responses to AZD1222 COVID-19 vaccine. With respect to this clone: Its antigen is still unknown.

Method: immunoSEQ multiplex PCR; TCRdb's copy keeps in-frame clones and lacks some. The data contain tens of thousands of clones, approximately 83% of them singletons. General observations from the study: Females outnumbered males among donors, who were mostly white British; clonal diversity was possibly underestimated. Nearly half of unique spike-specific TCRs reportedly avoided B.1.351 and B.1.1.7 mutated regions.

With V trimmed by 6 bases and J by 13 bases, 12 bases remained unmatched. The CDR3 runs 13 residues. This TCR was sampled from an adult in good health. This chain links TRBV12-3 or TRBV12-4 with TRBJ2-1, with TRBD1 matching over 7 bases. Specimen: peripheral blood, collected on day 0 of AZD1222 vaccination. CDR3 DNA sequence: TGTGCCAGCAGCCTACTACAGGGACAGTATCAGTTCTTC. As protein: CASSLLQGQYQFF.